This T cell receptor beta chain was sequenced during a study of OX40 agonist ivuxolimab in advanced cancers. Exclusion applied to patients with autoimmune disease history or systemic immunosuppression. TCRdb's copy holds only in-frame clones and misses some; the assay was immunoSEQ multiplex PCR. Of about 82,000 clones listed, roughly 90% are singletons. V shed 5 bases and J shed 0 bases, with 6 bases lying between them. CDR1 is MRHNA, CDR2 SNTAGT, per germline. The CDR3 extends over 13 amino acids. This TCR came from an adult with an advanced solid tumor such as melanoma, head and neck, liver or kidney cancer. The rearrangement links TRBV6-4 to TRBJ2-3; D possibly uses TRBD1 or TRBD2 (5 bases each). Sequencing used CD4+ or CD8+ T cells sorted from blood, obtained in a trial of the OX40 agonist ivuxolimab. Here the CDR3 DNA reads TGTGCCAGCAGTAGGGACAGCACAGATACGCAGTATTTT. Translation gives CASSRDSTDTQYF.